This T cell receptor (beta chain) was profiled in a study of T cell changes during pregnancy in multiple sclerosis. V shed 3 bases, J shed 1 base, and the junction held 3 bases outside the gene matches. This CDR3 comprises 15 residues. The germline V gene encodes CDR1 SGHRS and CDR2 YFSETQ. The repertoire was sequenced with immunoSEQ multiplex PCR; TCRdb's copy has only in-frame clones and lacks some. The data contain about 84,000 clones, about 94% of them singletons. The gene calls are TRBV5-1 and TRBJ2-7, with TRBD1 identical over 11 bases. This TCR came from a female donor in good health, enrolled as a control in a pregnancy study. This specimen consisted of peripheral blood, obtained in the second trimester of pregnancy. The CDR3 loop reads CASSWGQGVSYEQYF. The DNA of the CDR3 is TGCGCCAGCAGCTGGGGACAGGGGGTATCCTACGAGCAGTACTTC.